Following are 30 T cell receptor beta chains from one sample sequenced in a study of graft-versus-host responses after intestinal transplantation. What these receptors recognize is not known. Measured with immunoSEQ multiplex PCR; TCRdb has only the in-frame clones, and not every one. Of about 39,000 clones in the sample, 90% to 95% were seen once. Sequencing used unstimulated CD8+ T cells sorted from spleen or lymph node cells, obtained before transplant. These TCRs come from a human donor who was the organ donor for an intestinal transplant.

The chain combines TRBV6-5 with TRBJ1-5, with D possibly TRBD1 on 6 matching bases. Trimming stripped 5 bases from V and 0 bases from J, with 11 bases between. The CDR3 sequence is 15 residues long. Germline CDR1 reads MNHEY; CDR2 reads SVGAGI. The CDR3: CASSPDSYSNQPQHF. CDR3 bases: TGTGCCAGCAGTCCGGACAGTTATAGCAATCAGCCCCAGCATTTT.

V is TRBV14 and J is TRBJ1-4; D gene uncertain. V was pared by 3 bases and J by 2 bases, with 19 bases between. Germline CDR1 and CDR2: SGHDN and FVKESK. The CDR3 is 18 amino acids. In DNA, the CDR3 is TGTGCCAGCAGCCACCTAGAAGCTACGGTGGGCACTAATGAAAAACTGTTTTTT. It encodes CASSHLEATVGTNEKLFF.

The gene calls are TRBV7-8 and TRBJ2-1; D unresolved. CDR3 length: 11 residues. CDR1 and CDR2 (germline): SGHVS, FQNEAQ. V was pared by 2 bases and J by 7 bases, with 3 bases between. CDR3 sequence (DNA): TGTGCCAGCAGCTTAACTAATGAGCAGTTCTTC. This translates into CASSLTNEQFF. Drawing the rest from reference TRBV7-8 and TRBJ2-1, the complete variable domain is GAGVSQSPRYKVAKRGQDVALRCDPISGHVSLFWYQQALGQGPEFLTYFQNEAQLDKSGLPSDRFFAERPEGSVSTLKIQRTQQEDSAVYLCASSLTNEQFFGPGTRLTVL.

V and J are TRBV10-2 and TRBJ2-7; no clear D. Germline V gene lookup returns CDR1 WSHSY and CDR2 SAAADI. V was pared by 2 bases and J by 1 base, with 3 bases between. CDR3 length equals 12 residues. The CDR3 bases are TGCGCCAGCAGTGAGCCGTCCTACGAGCAGTACTTC. It translates to CASSEPSYEQYF.

CDR3 nucleotide sequence: TGTGCCAGCAGCCAAGATTCTAATAGGGGGCCTGAAAAACTGTTTTTT. Protein: CASSQDSNRGPEKLFF. V is TRBV4-2 and J is TRBJ1-4; TRBD1 matches at 7 bases. The V and J ends lost 0 bases and 7 bases, in that order; junction bases with no gene match: 8. Germline assignment: CDR1 LGHNA and CDR2 YNFKEQ. The CDR3 loop spans 16 amino acids.

This sequence joins TRBV29-1 and TRBJ2-7, with 7 positions matching TRBD1. Germline V lookup: CDR1 SQVTM, CDR2 ANQGSEA. The CDR3 sequence is 16 residues long. The trim removed 0 bases at V and 2 bases at J, leaving 10 bases unmatched. CDR3 residues: CSVEDESSGTAYEQYF. In DNA, the CDR3 is TGCAGCGTTGAAGACGAAAGCTCCGGGACAGCCTACGAGCAGTACTTC.

The chain uses TRBV28 and TRBJ2-5, with D possibly being TRBD1 (6 bases). CDR3 length: 14 residues. V was shortened by 5 bases and J by 0 bases, with 10 bases between the two germline ends. The V gene's germline CDR1 is MDHEN and CDR2 SYDVKM. The CDR3 nucleotides are TGTGCCAGCAGTGCTCAGGGGTACCAAGAGACCCAGTACTTC. Translating gives CASSAQGYQETQYF.

The gene calls are TRBV2 and TRBJ1-1, with a possible D match to TRBD1 (6 bases). CDR3 length: 15 residues. V dropped 5 bases and J dropped 4 bases, with 17 bases sitting between them. CDR1 SNHLY and CDR2 FYNNEI come from the germline V gene. As DNA, the CDR3 is TGTGCCAGCAGTTCCGTGGGGGGGGCGCGCACTGAAGCTTTCTTT. This sequence encodes CASSSVGGARTEAFF.

The chain recombines TRBV5-6 with TRBJ1-1; D gene unclear. Germline V gene data show CDR1 as SGHDT and CDR2 as YYEEEE. The CDR3 covers 14 residues. V shed 1 base and J shed 0 bases, with 7 bases lying between them. The CDR3 nucleotides are TGTGCCAGCAGCTTGCCCTCAATGAACACTGAAGCTTTCTTT. Residues: CASSLPSMNTEAFF.

The V call is TRBV28, the J call TRBJ1-5, with 8 bases that match TRBD1. The CDR3 sequence is 17 residues long. Germline values: CDR1 MDHEN, CDR2 SYDVKM. J gave up 2 bases and V 3 bases, and 9 bases lay outside the gene matches. Here the CDR3 reads CASSFPMDRVGNQPQHF. DNA for the CDR3: TGTGCCAGCAGTTTTCCCATGGACAGGGTGGGCAATCAGCCCCAGCATTTT.

This rearrangement joins TRBV13 to TRBJ2-1; 11 bases match TRBD2. The CDR3 consists of 15 residues. Germline values: CDR1 PRHDT, CDR2 FYEKMQ (reference sequence). Trimming took 1 base from V and 9 from J; bases not matched to a gene: 5. The CDR3 spells CASSLAGGLAVEQFF. CDR3 bases: TGTGCCAGCAGCTTAGCCGGGGGACTAGCGGTTGAGCAGTTCTTC.

The chain combines TRBV7-9 with TRBJ1-2; perhaps TRBD1 as D (6 bases). V shed 3 bases and J shed 5 bases, with 10 bases lying between them. Germline assignment: CDR1 SEHNR and CDR2 FQNEAQ (reference sequence). CDR3 length equals 13 residues. This CDR3 is CASSLRTEYGYTF. In nucleotides, the CDR3 is TGTGCCAGCAGCTTGAGGACAGAATATGGCTACACCTTC.

The chain has TRBV5-4 and TRBJ2-2, with TRBD1 matching over 7 bases. CDR1 and CDR2 (germline): SGHNT, YYREEE (reference sequence). The CDR3 has 15 residues. The junction had 4 bases not matched to a gene; V was cut back by 0 bases and J by 5 bases. DNA of the CDR3: TGTGCCAGCAGCTTGGAAGGGACAGCTACCGGGGAGCTGTTTTTT. The encoded protein is CASSLEGTATGELFF.

This clone is a singleton in its sample. This rearrangement joins TRBV4-1 to TRBJ1-1, with D hard to call. The CDR3 runs to 17 residues. Trimming shortened V by 0 bases and J by 0 bases, and 14 bases separated the two germline ends. Germline assignment: CDR1 MGHRA and CDR2 YSYEKL. The CDR3 region is CASSQEGPQTMNTEAFF. The CDR3 nucleotides read TGCGCCAGCAGCCAAGAAGGACCGCAGACTATGAACACTGAAGCTTTCTTT.

The J gene is TRBJ1-2, the V gene TRBV4-1; D remains unclear. The CDR3 is made up of 13 amino acids. The germline CDR1 and CDR2 sequences are MGHRA and YSYEKL. Trimming removed 3 bases from V and 5 bases from J, with 10 bases in between. The CDR3 sequence: CASSQAQDYGYTF. CDR3 in DNA: TGCGCCAGCAGCCAGGCCCAGGATTATGGCTACACCTTC.

The chain recombines TRBV7-2 with TRBJ2-2; tentatively, D is TRBD2 (5 bases). V was clipped by 1 base and J by 6 bases, with 18 bases between them. This CDR3 has 17 amino acids. The germline CDR1 and CDR2 sequences are SGHTA and FQGNSA. In nucleotides, the CDR3 is TGTGCCAGCAGCTTAGGGAGAAGTAGAGGGTGGGCCGGGGAGCTGTTTTTT. Its translation is CASSLGRSRGWAGELFF.

The chain is built from TRBV6-5 and TRBJ2-7; 11 bases match TRBD1. V lost 2 bases, J lost 3 bases, and 0 bases stayed unmatched. This CDR3 is 14 amino acids long. Looked up from germline, CDR1 is MNHEY and CDR2 is SVGAGI. The CDR3 DNA reads TGTGCCAGCAGTTACGGGACAGGGGGCTACGAGCAGTACTTC. This sequence encodes CASSYGTGGYEQYF.

This clone was seen just once. The J gene is TRBJ2-7, the V gene TRBV13, with TRBD1 as a possible D gene (7 bases). Between the trimmed V and J ends, which lost 1 base and 2 bases, there was a span of 12 bases. The germline V gene has CDR1 PRHDT and CDR2 FYEKMQ (reference sequence). CDR3 length equals 15 residues. The CDR3 reads CASSLAQGGPYEQYF. The CDR3 DNA follows: TGTGCCAGCAGCTTAGCCCAGGGGGGCCCCTACGAGCAGTACTTC.

The chain carries TRBV7-8 and TRBJ1-1, with TRBD1 identical over 12 bases. CDR3 length: 16 amino acids. Germline lookup yields CDR1 SGHVS and CDR2 FQNEAQ. The J segment lost 3 bases and the V segment lost 5 bases, leaving 7 bases of the junction unmatched. CDR3 sequence reads: CASSHRDRGLDTEAFF. DNA of the CDR3: TGTGCCAGCAGCCACCGGGACAGGGGGCTTGACACTGAAGCTTTCTTT.

The chain links TRBV7-2 to TRBJ2-3, with no clear D. CDR3 size: 14 residues. The germline V gene has CDR1 SGHTA and CDR2 FQGNSA. V was shortened by 2 bases and J by 1 base, with 7 bases between the two germline ends. The CDR3 reads CASSLYLGTDTQYF. DNA for the CDR3: TGTGCCAGCAGCTTATACCTAGGCACAGATACGCAGTATTTT.

V gene TRBV9 combines with J gene TRBJ1-1; D ambiguous. Germline lookup yields CDR1 SGDLS and CDR2 YYNGEE. Trimming left V 3 bases short and J 1 base short, with 10 bases between. There are 14 residues in the CDR3. This chain's CDR3 is CASSAEGSNTEAFF. CDR3 nucleotide sequence: TGTGCCAGCAGCGCAGAAGGGTCGAACACTGAAGCTTTCTTT.

The chain combines TRBV6-5 with TRBJ2-7; 7 nucleotides align to TRBD2. Germline CDR1 and CDR2: MNHEY and SVGAGI. CDR3 length equals 15 residues. V trimming: 0 bases; J trimming: 0 bases; junction bases outside the gene matches: 2. In nucleotides, the CDR3 is TGTGCCAGCAGTTACTCCCCGGGGGGCTCCTACGAGCAGTACTTC. It codes for CASSYSPGGSYEQYF.

The chain couples TRBV2 to TRBJ2-7; 14 nucleotides match TRBD2. Germline assignment: CDR1 SNHLY and CDR2 FYNNEI. V shed 5 bases and J 0 bases; nucleotides not matched to a gene: 6. The CDR3 is 17 residues long. CDR3 nucleotide sequence: TGTGCCAGCAGTCTGACTAGCGGGGGGGGGAGCTCCTACGAGCAGTACTTC. Encoded protein: CASSLTSGGGSSYEQYF.

The chain recombines TRBV6-5 with TRBJ2-2, with D unclear. This CDR3 is built from 15 residues. Per germline, CDR1 MNHEY and CDR2 SVGAGI. Deletions cut 0 bases from V and 1 base from J, with 6 bases between. The CDR3 sequence is CASSYSFLNTGELFF. As DNA, the CDR3 is TGTGCCAGCAGTTACTCCTTCCTGAACACCGGGGAGCTGTTTTTT.

The chain carries TRBV13 and TRBJ2-4; D possibly corresponds to TRBD2 (8 bases). The CDR3 runs to 15 residues. The V and J ends lost 0 bases and 6 bases respectively, with 12 bases between them. Germline lookup yields CDR1 PRHDT and CDR2 FYEKMQ (reference sequence). The CDR3 DNA reads as TGTGCCAGCAGCTTAGGAGCGGGGGACAGAAACATTCAGTACTTC. Its translation is CASSLGAGDRNIQYF.

This clone was seen a handful of times. The V gene is TRBV14, the J gene TRBJ2-7, with 9 bases fitting TRBD1. The CDR3 sequence is 14 residues long. Germline CDR1 reads SGHDN; CDR2 reads FVKESK. The J segment lost 2 bases and the V segment lost 4 bases, leaving 3 bases of the junction unmatched. The CDR3 DNA follows: TGTGCCAGCAGCCCGACAGGGGGACCCTACGAGCAGTACTTC. Its protein is CASSPTGGPYEQYF.

V and J are TRBV27 and TRBJ1-1, with TRBD1 matching over 7 bases. The CDR3 length is 13 residues. The germline gives CDR1 MNHEY, CDR2 SMNVEV (reference sequence). V dropped 9 bases and J dropped 1; count of bases not matched to a gene: 5. The CDR3: CASKGAANTEAFF. As DNA, the CDR3 is TGTGCCAGTAAGGGGGCCGCGAACACTGAAGCTTTCTTT.

The CDR3 region has the DNA TGCAGCGTTGAAGGCGGGACAACGAAATTCCTGAATGGCTACACCTTC. It specifies CSVEGGTTKFLNGYTF. The chain carries TRBV29-1 and TRBJ1-2; D is possibly TRBD1 (6 bases). The CDR3 totals 16 residues. Germline-derived CDR1 and CDR2 are SQVTM and ANQGSEA. Trimming removed 1 base at V and 6 bases at J, with 21 bases between. Complete variable domain (other parts from reference TRBV29-1 and TRBJ1-2): SAVISQKPSRDICQRGTSLTIQCQVDSQVTMMFWYRQQPGQSLTLIATANQGSEATYESGFVIDKFPISRPNLTFSTLTVSNMSPEDSSIYLCSVEGGTTKFLNGYTFGSGTRLTVV.

This sequence joins TRBV19 and TRBJ2-1; 7 bases are a match to TRBD2. After removal of 1 base from V and 2 bases from J, the junction contained 2 bases not matched to a gene. This CDR3 comprises 15 residues. Germline assignment: CDR1 LNHDA and CDR2 SQIVND (reference sequence). CDR3 bases: TGTGCCAGTAGTATAGCGGGGGGTACCTACAATGAGCAGTTCTTC. This codes for CASSIAGGTYNEQFF.

This chain connects TRBV4-3 to TRBJ2-3; D is unclear. With 4 bases removed from V and 0 bases from J, the gap between germline ends came to 11 bases. Germline CDR1 reads LGHNA; CDR2 reads YSLEER. The CDR3 has 15 residues. The CDR3 DNA is TGCGCCAGCAGCCGTATGGCCGAAAGCACAGATACGCAGTATTTT. It is translated as CASSRMAESTDTQYF.